A selection of T cell receptor beta chains follows, all from one sample in a study of blood T cell repertoires in COVID-19. Method: immunoSEQ multiplex PCR; TCRdb's copy keeps in-frame clones and lacks some. The data hold roughly 290,000 clones, with around 88% observed a single time. Source material: PBMCs or T cells enriched from blood (not recorded which). These receptors originate from a woman in her forties who had recovered from COVID-19. CDR3s include the opening cysteine and the closing phenylalanine or tryptophan. Each record gives: CDR3 protein, CDR3 DNA, J gene, clone size, D gene, V gene, CDR3 length. D genes are given only for firm matches. Expanded clones are given a class, and other clones once, few, many or no size at all.

CDR3 protein: CASNYGPDAETQYF; CDR3 DNA: TGTGCCAGCAACTACGGCCCCGACGCGGAGACCCAGTACTTC; J gene: TRBJ2-5; clone size: .; D gene: .; V gene: TRBV5-5; CDR3 length: 14
CDR3 protein: CASSLDQRNTGELFF; CDR3 DNA: TGTGCCAGCAGTTTGGATCAGCGAAACACCGGGGAGCTGTTTTTT; J gene: TRBJ2-2; clone size: .; D gene: .; V gene: TRBV28; CDR3 length: 15
CDR3 protein: CASSLQGTTGANVLTF; CDR3 DNA: TGTGCCAGCAGTTTACAGGGTACTACAGGGGCCAACGTCCTGACTTTC; J gene: TRBJ2-6; clone size: .; D gene: .; V gene: TRBV7-2; CDR3 length: 16
CDR3 protein: CASSTGTDTQYF; CDR3 DNA: TGTGCCAGCAGTACCGGGACAGATACGCAGTATTTT; J gene: TRBJ2-3; clone size: .; D gene: .; V gene: TRBV28; CDR3 length: 12
CDR3 protein: CASSPGQDNTGELFF; CDR3 DNA: TGTGCCAGCAGCCCGGGACAGGACAACACCGGGGAGCTGTTTTTT; J gene: TRBJ2-2; clone size: .; D gene: TRBD1; V gene: TRBV11-3; CDR3 length: 15
CDR3 protein: CASSKYRGQLSYEQYF; CDR3 DNA: TGTGCCAGCAGTAAATACCGGGGACAGCTTTCCTACGAGCAGTACTTC; J gene: TRBJ2-7; clone size: .; D gene: TRBD1; V gene: TRBV6-2/TRBV6-3; CDR3 length: 16
CDR3 protein: CAWSSGTANTEAFF; CDR3 DNA: TGTGCCTGGAGCTCGGGGACAGCGAACACTGAAGCTTTCTTT; J gene: TRBJ1-1; clone size: .; D gene: TRBD1; V gene: TRBV30; CDR3 length: 14
CDR3 protein: CASSPRDYSTDTQYF; CDR3 DNA: TGCGCCAGCAGCCCCCGGGACTATAGCACAGATACGCAGTATTTT; J gene: TRBJ2-3; clone size: .; D gene: TRBD2; V gene: TRBV5-1; CDR3 length: 15
CDR3 protein: CASSQDYREDSPLHF; CDR3 DNA: TGCGCCAGCAGCCAAGATTACAGGGAAGATTCACCCCTCCACTTT; J gene: TRBJ1-6; clone size: .; D gene: .; V gene: TRBV4-1; CDR3 length: 15
CDR3 protein: CASSYRTGLLNTEAFF; CDR3 DNA: TGTGCCAGCAGTTACAGGACAGGGCTCTTGAACACTGAAGCTTTCTTT; J gene: TRBJ1-1; clone size: .; D gene: TRBD1; V gene: TRBV6-2/TRBV6-3; CDR3 length: 16
CDR3 protein: CASSQDRLAGDLAKNIQYF; CDR3 DNA: TGCGCCAGCAGCCAAGATCGACTAGCGGGAGATCTGGCCAAAAACATTCAGTACTTC; J gene: TRBJ2-4; clone size: .; D gene: TRBD2; V gene: TRBV4-3; CDR3 length: 19
CDR3 protein: CASSYGGLNSPLHF; CDR3 DNA: TGTGCCAGCAGTTACGGGGGACTCAATTCACCCCTCCACTTT; J gene: TRBJ1-6; clone size: .; D gene: .; V gene: TRBV6-5; CDR3 length: 14
CDR3 protein: CASSPGLSGGNQPQHF; CDR3 DNA: TGTGCCAGCAGTCCGGGACTCTCCGGCGGCAATCAGCCCCAGCATTTT; J gene: TRBJ1-5; clone size: .; D gene: .; V gene: TRBV7-2; CDR3 length: 16
CDR3 protein: CASSGGTQETQYF; CDR3 DNA: TGTGCCAGCAGCGGAGGGACTCAAGAGACCCAGTACTTC; J gene: TRBJ2-5; clone size: .; D gene: .; V gene: TRBV7-2; CDR3 length: 13
CDR3 protein: CASSPERRAQFF; CDR3 DNA: TGTGCCAGCAGCCCGGAGAGGCGGGCGCAGTTCTTC; J gene: TRBJ2-1; clone size: .; D gene: .; V gene: TRBV5-4; CDR3 length: 12
CDR3 protein: CASSPTSGRETQYF; CDR3 DNA: TGTGCCAGCAGCCCCACTAGCGGGAGGGAGACCCAGTACTTC; J gene: TRBJ2-5; clone size: .; D gene: TRBD2; V gene: TRBV3-1/TRBV3-2; CDR3 length: 14
CDR3 protein: CASSLSASGHEQFF; CDR3 DNA: TGTGCCAGCAGCTTATCAGCTAGCGGGCATGAGCAGTTCTTC; J gene: TRBJ2-1; clone size: few; D gene: TRBD2; V gene: TRBV7-6; CDR3 length: 14
CDR3 protein: CASSLVSGGRETQYF; CDR3 DNA: TGTGCCAGCAGCTTAGTGTCGGGAGGGCGGGAGACCCAGTACTTC; J gene: TRBJ2-5; clone size: .; D gene: TRBD2; V gene: TRBV7-9; CDR3 length: 15
CDR3 protein: CASSPRTSGTDTQYF; CDR3 DNA: TGTGCCAGCAGCCCGCGGACTTCTGGCACAGATACGCAGTATTTT; J gene: TRBJ2-3; clone size: .; D gene: .; V gene: TRBV7-3; CDR3 length: 15
CDR3 protein: CASSYSSGAAYEQYF; CDR3 DNA: TGTGCCAGCAGTTACTCTAGCGGAGCGGCCTACGAGCAGTACTTC; J gene: TRBJ2-7; clone size: .; D gene: .; V gene: TRBV6-6; CDR3 length: 15
CDR3 protein: CASSLMGQRPYEQYF; CDR3 DNA: TGTGCCAGCAGTTTAATGGGCCAGCGGCCTTACGAGCAGTACTTC; J gene: TRBJ2-7; clone size: .; D gene: .; V gene: TRBV27; CDR3 length: 15
CDR3 protein: CATSGGQGGNQPQHF; CDR3 DNA: TGTGCCACCAGCGGAGGACAGGGGGGCAATCAGCCCCAGCATTTT; J gene: TRBJ1-5; clone size: .; D gene: TRBD1; V gene: TRBV15; CDR3 length: 15
CDR3 protein: CASTFDRTRNEQFF; CDR3 DNA: TGTGCCAGCACCTTTGACAGGACACGCAATGAGCAGTTCTTC; J gene: TRBJ2-1; clone size: .; D gene: .; V gene: TRBV28; CDR3 length: 14
CDR3 protein: CASSSGTGTNQPQHF; CDR3 DNA: TGTGCCAGCAGCTCCGGGACAGGGACCAATCAGCCCCAGCATTTT; J gene: TRBJ1-5; clone size: .; D gene: TRBD1; V gene: TRBV9; CDR3 length: 15
CDR3 protein: CASADGSSGANVLTF; CDR3 DNA: TGTGCCAGCGCTGACGGGAGCTCTGGGGCCAACGTCCTGACTTTC; J gene: TRBJ2-6; clone size: .; D gene: .; V gene: TRBV6-5; CDR3 length: 15
CDR3 protein: CAISERGNEKLFF; CDR3 DNA: TGTGCCATCAGTGAACGGGGGAATGAAAAACTGTTTTTT; J gene: TRBJ1-4; clone size: .; D gene: .; V gene: TRBV10-3; CDR3 length: 13
CDR3 protein: CASSSRDTQETQYF; CDR3 DNA: TGTGCCAGCAGCTCCCGGGACACCCAAGAGACCCAGTACTTC; J gene: TRBJ2-5; clone size: .; D gene: .; V gene: TRBV7-9; CDR3 length: 14
CDR3 protein: CASSGGAGERTDTQYF; CDR3 DNA: TGTGCCAGTAGTGGGGGCGCGGGGGAGCGAACAGATACGCAGTATTTT; J gene: TRBJ2-3; clone size: .; D gene: .; V gene: TRBV19; CDR3 length: 16
CDR3 protein: CASSRDSFNSPLHF; CDR3 DNA: TGTGCCAGCAGCCGGGACAGCTTTAATTCACCCCTCCACTTT; J gene: TRBJ1-6; clone size: .; D gene: TRBD1; V gene: TRBV2; CDR3 length: 14
CDR3 protein: CASSYPSGREETQYF; CDR3 DNA: TGTGCCAGCAGTTACCCTAGCGGGAGGGAAGAGACCCAGTACTTC; J gene: TRBJ2-5; clone size: once; D gene: TRBD2; V gene: TRBV28; CDR3 length: 15
CDR3 protein: CASSPGRGPMNTEAFF; CDR3 DNA: TGTGCCAGCTCACCAGGCAGGGGGCCGATGAACACTGAAGCTTTCTTT; J gene: TRBJ1-1; clone size: .; D gene: TRBD1; V gene: TRBV18; CDR3 length: 16
CDR3 protein: CASRLPGTGPLEGNQPQHF; CDR3 DNA: TGTGCCAGCAGATTACCGGGGACAGGCCCTTTGGAGGGCAATCAGCCCCAGCATTTT; J gene: TRBJ1-5; clone size: .; D gene: TRBD1; V gene: TRBV28; CDR3 length: 19
CDR3 protein: CASSQAAGQGGQPQHF; CDR3 DNA: TGTGCCAGCAGCCAAGCGGCCGGACAGGGAGGTCAGCCCCAGCATTTT; J gene: TRBJ1-5; clone size: few; D gene: TRBD1; V gene: TRBV4-2; CDR3 length: 16
CDR3 protein: CASRATGVLETQYF; CDR3 DNA: TGTGCCAGCAGGGCGACAGGGGTATTGGAGACCCAGTACTTC; J gene: TRBJ2-5; clone size: once; D gene: TRBD1; V gene: TRBV28; CDR3 length: 14
CDR3 protein: CASSLRSGRAGNEQFF; CDR3 DNA: TGTGCCAGCAGCTTAAGAAGCGGGAGGGCTGGCAATGAGCAGTTCTTC; J gene: TRBJ2-1; clone size: .; D gene: TRBD2; V gene: TRBV7-3; CDR3 length: 16